The 3 T cell receptor beta chains below all came from one sample that was sequenced in a study of blood T cells in healthy people across ages. A second PCR, run for about 6 to 11 cycles, used a sample-barcoded 5' primer plus a J-beta primer mix. In TCRdb, the 5' RACE reads were re-called with MiXCR into one record per CDR3 protein. The repertoire holds approximately 1.5 million distinct CDR3 sequences, about 32% seen once, with around 11% in the top ten. The sequencing input was blood. The receptors stem from a woman aged 25 to 39 in good health.

The chain recombines TRBV20-1 with TRBJ1-5; no definite D call. The CDR3 is 14 residues long. Trimming took 5 bases from V and 1 from J, leaving 12 bases between them. Looked up from germline, CDR1 is DFQATT and CDR2 is SNEGSKA (reference sequence). Here the CDR3 DNA reads TGCAGTGCTGAGGTTGGTGGGAGCAATCAGCCCCAGCATTTT. This sequence encodes CSAEVGGSNQPQHF.

The chain employs TRBV6-5 and TRBJ2-5, with 9 bases matching TRBD2. Germline V gene lookup returns CDR1 MNHEY and CDR2 SVGAGI. The CDR3 totals 17 residues. V was clipped by 4 bases and J by 3 bases; unmatched bases: 12. CDR3 residues: CASSSPEGVAGEETQYF. The CDR3 DNA sequence: TGTGCCAGCAGTTCCCCGGAGGGGGTAGCGGGGGAAGAGACCCAGTACTTC.

This clonotype was observed a handful of times. The chain combines TRBV2 with TRBJ2-7; the D gene is possibly TRBD2 (5 bases). Trimming shortened V by 6 bases and J by 2 bases, and 14 bases separated the two germline ends. This CDR3 spans 14 amino acids. Looked up from germline, CDR1 is SNHLY and CDR2 is FYNNEI. The CDR3 DNA follows: TGTGCCAGCAGCGCTAGCATCGGTCCCTACGAGCAGTACTTC. This codes for CASSASIGPYEQYF.